The T cell receptor beta chain under discussion was sequenced for a study of blood T cell repertoires in COVID-19. Study-wide background: In each case, the material was cDNA or gDNA derived from T cells, B-cell-depleted T cells, or PBMCs.

Germline CDR1 SGHRS, CDR2 YFSETQ. Trimming took 4 bases from V and 4 from J; bases not matched to a gene: 16. The CDR3 covers 18 residues. Cohort allocation depended upon clinical history that participants reported. Authors' processing steps: Quantification of nucleated cells was approximated via reference gene primer amplification. The method was immunoSEQ multiplex PCR; TCRdb's version includes in-frame clones alone and lacks a portion of them. D and trimming were read from the DNA, whereas the V and J calls and clone size are those reported in that table. This table has hundreds of thousands of clones, around nine tenths appearing once.

The specimen sequenced was PBMCs or T cells enriched from blood (not recorded which). The J gene is TRBJ2-1, the V gene TRBV5-1; 8 bases are a match to TRBD2. The clonotype comes from a middle-aged woman who had recovered from COVID-19. The CDR3 spells CASSPNHRIVAGYNEQFF. CDR3 in DNA: TGCGCCAGCAGCCCAAACCACCGGATAGTAGCGGGATACAATGAGCAGTTCTTC.